This T cell receptor beta chain is drawn from a study of cytomegalovirus exposure and HLA in healthy donors. PCR was performed using 60 Vbeta and 13 Jbeta primers. Profiled with immunoSEQ multiplex PCR; TCRdb holds only in-frame clones, not every one. The table records about 140,000 clones, 75% to 80% of them present only once. The germline V and J ends were trimmed by 0 bases and 5 bases, with 5 bases remaining between them. The CDR3 is 13 amino acids. Germline V CDR1 and CDR2: SGHAT, FQNNGV. Donors consisted of healthy bone marrow donors. The chain combines TRBV11-2 with TRBJ1-5, with D unresolved. The receptor was isolated from a male donor in good health and CMV-seronegative. The sample consisted of PBMCs. CDR3 nucleotide sequence: TGTGCCAGCAGCTTAGACCCGGATCAGCCCCAGCATTTT. Protein product: CASSLDPDQPQHF.